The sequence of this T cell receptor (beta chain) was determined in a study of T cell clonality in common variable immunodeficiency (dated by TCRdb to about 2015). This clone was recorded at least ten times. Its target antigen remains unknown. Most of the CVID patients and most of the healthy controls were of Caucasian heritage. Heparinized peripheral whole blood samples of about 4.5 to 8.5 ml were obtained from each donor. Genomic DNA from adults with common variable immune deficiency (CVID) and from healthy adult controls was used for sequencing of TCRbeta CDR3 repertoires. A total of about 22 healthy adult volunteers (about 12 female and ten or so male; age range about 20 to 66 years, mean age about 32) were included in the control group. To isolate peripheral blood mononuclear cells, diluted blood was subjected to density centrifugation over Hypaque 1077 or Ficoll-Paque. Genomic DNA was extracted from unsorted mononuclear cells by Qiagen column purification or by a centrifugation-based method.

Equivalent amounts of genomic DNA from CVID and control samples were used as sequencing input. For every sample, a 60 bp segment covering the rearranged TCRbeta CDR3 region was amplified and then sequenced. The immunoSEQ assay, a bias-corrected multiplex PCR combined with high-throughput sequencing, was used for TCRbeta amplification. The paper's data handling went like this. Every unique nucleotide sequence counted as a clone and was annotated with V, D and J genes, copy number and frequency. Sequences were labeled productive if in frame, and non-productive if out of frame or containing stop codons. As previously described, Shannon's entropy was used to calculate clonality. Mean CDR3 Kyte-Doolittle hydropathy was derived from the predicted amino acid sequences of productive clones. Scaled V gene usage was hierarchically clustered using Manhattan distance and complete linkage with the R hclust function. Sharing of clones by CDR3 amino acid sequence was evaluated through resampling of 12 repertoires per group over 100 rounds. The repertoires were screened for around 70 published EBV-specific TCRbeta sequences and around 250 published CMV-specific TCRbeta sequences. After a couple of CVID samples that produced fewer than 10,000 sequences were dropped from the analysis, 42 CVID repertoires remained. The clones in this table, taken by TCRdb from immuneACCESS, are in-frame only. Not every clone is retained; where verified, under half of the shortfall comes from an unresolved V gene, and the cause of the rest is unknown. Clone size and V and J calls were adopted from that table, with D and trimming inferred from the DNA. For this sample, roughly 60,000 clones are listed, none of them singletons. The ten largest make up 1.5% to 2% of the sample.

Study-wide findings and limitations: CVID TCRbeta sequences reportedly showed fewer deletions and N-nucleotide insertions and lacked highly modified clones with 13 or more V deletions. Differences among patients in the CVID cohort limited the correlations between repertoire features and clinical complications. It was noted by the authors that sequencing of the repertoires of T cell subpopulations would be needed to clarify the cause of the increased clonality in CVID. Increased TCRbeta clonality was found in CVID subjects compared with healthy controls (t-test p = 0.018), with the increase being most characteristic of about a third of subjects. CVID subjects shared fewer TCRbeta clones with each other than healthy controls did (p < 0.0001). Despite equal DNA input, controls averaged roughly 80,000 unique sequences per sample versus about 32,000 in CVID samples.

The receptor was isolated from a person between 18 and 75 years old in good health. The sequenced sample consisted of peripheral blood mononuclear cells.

CDR3 DNA (partial): TGCAGCGGAGGACTAGCGGGAGCAGAGACC. Its coded protein is CSGGLAGAET. The whole CDR3 reads CSGGLAGAETQYF. This receptor chain uses TRBV29-1 and TRBJ2-5; 13 central nucleotides agree with TRBD2. The missing CDR3 end, 3 residues past where the read stops, is filled in from the germline J gene. Measured from the cysteine to the phenylalanine, the CDR3 is 13 residues long. The DNA covers only part of the CDR3, 30 bases in frame from base 1. Here V drops 7 bases and J drops 4 bases, and the junction holds 3 bases not matched to any gene. From the germline V gene, CDR1 is SQVTM and CDR2 is ANQGSEA.